This T cell receptor (beta chain) stems from a study of OX40 agonist ivuxolimab in advanced cancers. Study-level information: Patients were infused with ivuxolimab every 2 weeks at 0.01 to 10 mg/kg. Three partial responders included one hepatocellular carcinoma patient and two cutaneous melanoma patients.

The repertoire was sequenced with immunoSEQ multiplex PCR; TCRdb's copy has only in-frame clones and lacks some. The repertoire holds 40,000 to 55,000 clones, with just over 85% as singletons. Whole-study findings and limits: Normalized T-cell clonal expansion was also low in a subset of nonresponders.

Looked up from germline, CDR1 is ENHRY and CDR2 is SYGVKD. V gave up 8 bases and J gave up 4 bases; unmatched junction bases: 6. The CDR3 length is 14 residues. In the case of this clone: The target antigen is unknown.

Source: CD4+ or CD8+ T cells sorted from blood, taken in a trial of the OX40 agonist ivuxolimab. The chain uses TRBV10-3 and TRBJ1-3, with 9 bases identical to TRBD1. The receptor's source is an adult with an advanced solid tumor such as melanoma, head and neck, liver or kidney cancer. The CDR3 nucleotides read TGTGCCATCCTCGGGACAGGGACCGGAAACACCATATATTTT. This encodes CAILGTGTGNTIYF.